The next 5 T cell receptor beta chains were all read from a single sample in a study of T-cell reconstitution after alpha-beta-depleted transplantation in children. The TCRbeta library incorporated unique molecular identifiers. TCRdb passed the PCR reads through MiXCR, listing each CDR3 protein once. The sample contains about 830,000 distinct CDR3 sequences, roughly 15% of which appear only once. Specimen: PBMCs, mostly from graft donor cells, collected 360 days after TCRalphabeta/CD19-depleted stem cell transplant. Receptor source: a male patient younger than 18 who had a stem cell transplant for acute lymphoblastic leukemia, so the T cells may come from the graft donor.

The chain links TRBV29-1 to TRBJ2-3; TRBD2 matches at 12 bases. Germline values: CDR1 SQVTM, CDR2 ANQGSEA. The CDR3 is 17 residues long. V was clipped by 2 bases and J by 3 bases; unmatched bases: 9. CDR3 residues: CSVETTLAGGPTDTQYF. The CDR3 nucleotides read TGCAGCGTTGAAACCACTCTAGCGGGAGGGCCAACAGATACGCAGTATTTT.

This clonotype was detected a few times. This rearrangement joins TRBV18 to TRBJ2-7; 7 nucleotides match TRBD1. V was clipped by 6 bases and J by 4 bases; unmatched bases: 9. Germline-derived CDR1 and CDR2 are KGHSH and LQKENI. The CDR3 runs 14 residues. CDR3 in DNA: TGTGCCAGCTCGCCGACAGGGAATCCTTACGAGCAGTACTTC. It yields the protein CASSPTGNPYEQYF.

V and J are TRBV4-1 and TRBJ2-4, with a weak D call TRBD1 (5 bases). Germline V gene data show CDR1 as MGHRA and CDR2 as YSYEKL. The ends were cut back, 1 base at V and 2 bases at J, with 9 bases in the middle. This CDR3 spans 15 amino acids. CDR3 amino acids: CASSQARVSKNIQYF. CDR3 DNA: TGCGCCAGCAGCCAAGCCAGGGTATCCAAAAACATTCAGTACTTC.

This clonotype appeared a few times. Here the CDR3 reads CSARRGLGPQHF. Written as DNA, the CDR3 is TGCAGTGCTAGGAGGGGATTGGGGCCCCAGCATTTT. The rearrangement links TRBV20-1 to TRBJ1-5; weak D call: TRBD1 (5 bases). The CDR3 consists of 12 residues. In germline, CDR1 is DFQATT, CDR2 SNEGSKA (reference sequence). Deletions cut 3 bases from V and 9 bases from J, with 12 bases between.

The J gene is TRBJ1-1, the V gene TRBV10-2; tentative D call: TRBD1 (5 bases). V lost 6 bases and J 5 bases, leaving 13 bases between the germline ends. The CDR3 extends over 13 amino acids. The germline gives CDR1 WSHSY, CDR2 SAAADI. The DNA of the CDR3 is TGCGCCAGCAGGGCCGACCCAGGGACTGAAGCTTTCTTT. Its protein is CASRADPGTEAFF.